The rows below give T cell receptor beta chains drawn from one sample of a study of blood T cells in healthy people across ages. TCRdb reprocessed the 5' RACE reads via MiXCR and lists one record per CDR3 protein. The table records around 1.5 million distinct CDR3 sequences, roughly 45% of them present only once. The sample consisted of blood. These receptors all come from a woman between 18 and 30 years old in good health. The CDR3 runs from the conserved cysteine through the conserved F or W. D genes are given only for firm matches. Rows may omit the clone size; those that give it use once, few, many or a size class.

TRBD1	once	TRBV7-2	TRBJ2-5	CASSLIQGKETQYF	TGTGCCAGCAGCTTAATACAGGGGAAAGAGACCCAGTACTTC
.	few	TRBV7-9	TRBJ2-7	CASSARGYEQYF	TGTGCCAGCAGCGCGCGCGGTTACGAGCAGTACTTC
TRBD2	few	TRBV3-1	TRBJ2-1	CASSQRGTSGGNNEQFF	TGTGCCAGCAGCCAACGCGGGACTAGCGGGGGGAACAATGAGCAGTTCTTC
.	.	TRBV13	TRBJ1-4	CASSVGRGNEKLFF	TGTGCCAGCAGCGTAGGACGGGGGAATGAAAAACTGTTTTTT
.	.	TRBV21-1	TRBJ1-2	CASSDKEPNYGYTF	TGTGCCAGCAGCGACAAAGAACCTAACTATGGCTACACCTTC
.	few	TRBV20-1	TRBJ2-3	CSETPSTDTQYF	TGCAGTGAGACCCCTAGCACAGATACGCAGTATTTT
.	.	TRBV20-1	TRBJ1-2	CSASGQLTNYGYTF	TGCAGTGCTAGTGGACAGCTAACTAACTATGGCTACACCTTC
.	.	TRBV10-1	TRBJ2-3	CASSEARPPDTQYF	TGCGCCAGCAGTGAGGCCCGACCCCCAGATACGCAGTATTTT
.	.	TRBV4-1	TRBJ2-7	CASSQAPGGQDEQYF	TGCGCCAGCAGCCAAGCCCCCGGGGGGCAGGATGAGCAGTACTTC
TRBD2	few	TRBV7-8	TRBJ2-1	CASTLVAGGPVEQFF	TGTGCCAGCACCCTAGTCGCGGGAGGGCCGGTTGAGCAGTTCTTC
.	.	TRBV4-1	TRBJ2-7	CASSQGLKGNLSYGQYF	TGCGCCAGCAGCCAAGGACTTAAAGGGAATCTCTCCTACGGGCAGTACTTC
.	few	TRBV6-5	TRBJ2-2	CASSYWGTGELFF	TGTGCCAGCAGTTATTGGGGGACCGGCGAGCTGTTTTTT
.	once	TRBV6-5	TRBJ2-1	CASRLRSYNEQFF	TGTGCCAGCAGGCTTCGTTCCTACAATGAGCAGTTCTTC
TRBD1	once	TRBV20-1	TRBJ1-5	CSAGQGAVNQPQHF	TGCAGTGCAGGACAGGGGGCGGTCAATCAGCCCCAGCATTTT
TRBD1	few	TRBV12-3/TRBV12-4	TRBJ2-5	CASSSRTGQTQYF	TGTGCCAGCAGTTCCCGGACAGGGCAGACCCAGTACTTC
.	few	TRBV15	TRBJ2-5	CATSRDNGKETQYF	TGTGCCACCAGCAGAGACAACGGAAAAGAAACCCAGTACTTC
.	.	TRBV4-1	TRBJ2-7	CASSPGLELIYEQYF	TGCGCCAGCAGCCCCGGGCTAGAGCTTATTTACGAGCAGTACTTC
TRBD2	.	TRBV7-6	TRBJ2-1	CAGSLTSESSYNEQFF	TGTGCCGGCAGCTTAACTAGCGAGAGCTCCTACAATGAGCAGTTCTTC